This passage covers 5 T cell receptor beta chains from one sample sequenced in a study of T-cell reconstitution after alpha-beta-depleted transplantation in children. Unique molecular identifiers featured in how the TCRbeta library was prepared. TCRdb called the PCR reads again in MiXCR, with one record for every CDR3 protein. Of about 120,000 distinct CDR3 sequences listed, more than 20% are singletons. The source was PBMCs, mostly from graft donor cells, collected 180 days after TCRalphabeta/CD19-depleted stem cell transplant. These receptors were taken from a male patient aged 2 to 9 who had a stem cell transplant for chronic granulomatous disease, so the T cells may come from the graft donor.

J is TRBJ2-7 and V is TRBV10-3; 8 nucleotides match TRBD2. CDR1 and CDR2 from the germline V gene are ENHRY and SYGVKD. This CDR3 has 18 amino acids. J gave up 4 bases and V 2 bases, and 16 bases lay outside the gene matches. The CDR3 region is CAISEVMSPGLVVYEQYF. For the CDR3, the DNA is TGTGCCATCAGTGAGGTAATGTCTCCGGGACTAGTAGTTTACGAGCAGTACTTC.

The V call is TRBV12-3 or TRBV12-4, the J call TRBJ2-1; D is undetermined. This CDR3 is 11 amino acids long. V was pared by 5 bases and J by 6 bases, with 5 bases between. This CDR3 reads CASSHSNEQFF. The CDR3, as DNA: TGTGCCAGCAGTCACTCCAATGAGCAGTTCTTC.

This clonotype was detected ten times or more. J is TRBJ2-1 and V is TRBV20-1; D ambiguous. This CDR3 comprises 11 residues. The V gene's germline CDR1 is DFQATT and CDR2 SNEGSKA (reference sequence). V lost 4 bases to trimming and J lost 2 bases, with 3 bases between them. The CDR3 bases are TGCAGTGCTAACACCTACAATGAGCAGTTCTTC. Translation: CSANTYNEQFF.

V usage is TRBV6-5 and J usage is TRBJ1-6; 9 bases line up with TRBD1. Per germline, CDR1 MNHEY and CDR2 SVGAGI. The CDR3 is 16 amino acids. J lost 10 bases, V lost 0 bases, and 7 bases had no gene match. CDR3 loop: CASSYSTGQGRSPLHF. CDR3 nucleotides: TGTGCCAGCAGTTACTCGACGGGACAGGGTCGGTCACCCCTCCACTTT.

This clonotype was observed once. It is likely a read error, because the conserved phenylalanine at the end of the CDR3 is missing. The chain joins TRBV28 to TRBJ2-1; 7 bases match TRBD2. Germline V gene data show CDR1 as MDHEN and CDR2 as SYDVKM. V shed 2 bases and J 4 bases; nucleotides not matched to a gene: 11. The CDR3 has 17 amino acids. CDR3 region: CASSLPRTRGSYNEQFL. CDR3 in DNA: TGTGCCAGCAGTTTACCCCGGACTCGCGGGAGTTACAATGAGCAGTTCTTG.